The entry below gives a single T cell receptor beta chain sequence along with its context. The data originate from a study of T cell changes during pregnancy in multiple sclerosis. Repertoires were generated with immunoSEQ multiplex PCR, while TCRdb's copy carries only in-frame clones and drops some. The sample shows about 70,000 clones, roughly 94% of them seen only once. Unmatched junction bases numbered 8, after V lost 4 bases and J lost 6 bases. The CDR3 extends over 15 amino acids. CDR1 is GTSNPN, CDR2 SVGIG, per germline (reference sequence). The genes are TRBV30 and TRBJ1-5, with 11 bases matching TRBD1. Sequenced material: peripheral blood, taken in the third trimester of pregnancy. The TCR sequence derives from a female donor with multiple sclerosis, enrolled in a pregnancy study. The CDR3 nucleotides read TGTGCCTGGAAAGCCGGGACAGGGGGTTTTCAGCCCCAGCATTTT. It yields the protein CAWKAGTGGFQPQHF.